This TCR beta chain stems from a study of T-cell memory formation after mild COVID-19. Overall study findings and caveats: In pre-infection memory, a portion of responding clones appeared, which suggested that cross-reactive memory joined. Mainly in CM and EM were contracting CD4+ clones; CD8+ were in EMRA. Later expanders leaned CD4+, whereas day 15 to 85 contracting clones were balanced CD4/CD8.

CDR3 length: 17 residues. The germline V gene encodes CDR1 SGHRS and CDR2 YFSETQ. V gave up 2 bases and J gave up 4 bases, with 21 bases separating them. TCRdb re-called the 5' RACE reads with MiXCR, one entry per CDR3 protein. The table includes under 650,000 distinct CDR3 sequences, about a sixth detected once. This clonotype turned up a few times. What it recognizes is unknown. This chain links TRBV5-1 with TRBJ1-1; D may be TRBD1 (6 bases). The source of this sequence is an adult woman who had mild COVID-19 (a few samples of this study predate the infection). Cell type and time point are not known. Sequencing used PBMCs or a T cell subset sorted from them (not recorded which). CDR3 nucleotides: TGCGCCAGCAGCTTCCTGAACGTCAGGGGAGTTACCACTGAAGCTTTCTTT. Translated, it gives CASSFLNVRGVTTEAFF.